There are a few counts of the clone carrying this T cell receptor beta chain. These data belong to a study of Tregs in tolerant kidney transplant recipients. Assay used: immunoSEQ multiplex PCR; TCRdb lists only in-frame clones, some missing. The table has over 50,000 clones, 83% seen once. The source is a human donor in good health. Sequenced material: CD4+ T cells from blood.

CDR3 residues: CASARTTLNEQFF. In DNA, the CDR3 is TGTGCCAGCGCCCGGACTACCTTGAATGAGCAGTTCTTC. This chain links TRBV6-4 with TRBJ2-1; tentatively, D is TRBD2 (6 bases). This CDR3 has 13 amino acids. Trimming took 8 bases from V and 7 from J, leaving 15 bases between them. The germline CDR1 and CDR2 sequences are MRHNA and SNTAGT.